A selection of T cell receptor beta chains follows, all from one sample in a study of CD8 T cells in ankylosing spondylitis. TCRdb independently ran MiXCR on the 5' RACE reads; one entry per CDR3 protein. The table has 200,000 to 250,000 distinct CDR3 sequences, 20% to 30% seen once. The sample was blood, either unsorted or a sorted T cell fraction (not recorded which). All receptors come from a male donor with ankylosing spondylitis or in good health (not recorded which). The CDR3 runs from the conserved cysteine through the conserved F or W. A D gene is named only where the DNA matches it firmly. Where a row states a size, it is once, few, many or the class of an expanded clone; other rows omit it.

v_gene: TRBV7-2; abundance: NA; j_gene: TRBJ2-1; d_gene: NA; CDR3aa: CASRAGMANEQFF; CDR3nt: TGTGCCAGCAGGGCGGGAATGGCGAATGAGCAGTTCTTC
v_gene: TRBV20-1; abundance: many; j_gene: TRBJ2-1; d_gene: TRBD2; CDR3aa: CSADSGRVVSYNEQFF; CDR3nt: TGCAGTGCCGATAGCGGGAGGGTAGTCTCCTACAATGAGCAGTTCTTC
v_gene: TRBV30; abundance: NA; j_gene: TRBJ2-7; d_gene: NA; CDR3aa: CAWRDFYEQYF; CDR3nt: TGTGCCTGGAGAGATTTCTACGAGCAGTACTTC
v_gene: TRBV7-6; abundance: NA; j_gene: TRBJ2-2; d_gene: NA; CDR3aa: CASSSEFAGELFF; CDR3nt: TGTGCCAGCAGCTCCGAGTTTGCCGGGGAGCTGTTTTTT
v_gene: TRBV20-1; abundance: NA; j_gene: TRBJ2-1; d_gene: TRBD2; CDR3aa: CSAPPRKRERVEQFF; CDR3nt: TGCAGTGCCCCTCCCCGGAAGCGGGAGAGGGTTGAGCAGTTCTTC
v_gene: TRBV6-1; abundance: NA; j_gene: TRBJ1-2; d_gene: NA; CDR3aa: CASSAGAGGYTF; CDR3nt: TGTGCCAGCAGCGCAGGGGCGGGAGGCTACACCTTC
v_gene: TRBV10-3; abundance: many; j_gene: TRBJ1-3; d_gene: NA; CDR3aa: CAITGPGGGNTIYF; CDR3nt: TGTGCCATCACCGGTCCAGGAGGTGGAAACACCATATATTTT
v_gene: TRBV12-3/TRBV12-4; abundance: few; j_gene: TRBJ2-5; d_gene: TRBD2; CDR3aa: CASSLAAGGPSGETQYF; CDR3nt: TGTGCCAGCAGTTTGGCAGCGGGAGGGCCGAGCGGAGAGACCCAGTACTTC
v_gene: TRBV24-1; abundance: NA; j_gene: TRBJ2-3; d_gene: NA; CDR3aa: CATSDPGQGGSDTQYF; CDR3nt: TGTGCCACCAGTGATCCCGGACAGGGAGGGTCAGATACGCAGTATTTT
v_gene: TRBV11-2; abundance: NA; j_gene: TRBJ2-3; d_gene: NA; CDR3aa: CASSYPSTDTQYF; CDR3nt: TGTGCCAGCTCATACCCTAGCACAGATACGCAGTATTTT
v_gene: TRBV7-2; abundance: few; j_gene: TRBJ2-5; d_gene: NA; CDR3aa: CASSLDKETQYF; CDR3nt: TGTGCCAGCAGCTTGGACAAGGAGACCCAGTACTTC
v_gene: TRBV6-2/TRBV6-3; abundance: many; j_gene: TRBJ1-2; d_gene: NA; CDR3aa: CASYGRATNYGYTF; CDR3nt: TGTGCCAGCTATGGACGGGCAACTAACTATGGCTACACCTTC
v_gene: TRBV20-1; abundance: once; j_gene: TRBJ2-5; d_gene: TRBD2; CDR3aa: CSPLAGGEETQYF; CDR3nt: TGCAGTCCGTTAGCGGGAGGGGAAGAGACCCAGTACTTC
v_gene: TRBV12-3/TRBV12-4; abundance: many; j_gene: TRBJ2-1; d_gene: NA; CDR3aa: CASSLHYGEQFF; CDR3nt: TGTGCCAGCAGTCTCCACTACGGTGAGCAGTTCTTC
v_gene: TRBV20-1; abundance: many; j_gene: TRBJ2-7; d_gene: TRBD1; CDR3aa: CSARGQGAYEQYF; CDR3nt: TGCAGTGCTAGGGGACAGGGGGCCTACGAGCAGTACTTC
v_gene: TRBV29-1; abundance: many; j_gene: TRBJ2-1; d_gene: NA; CDR3aa: CSVVRLVGNEQFF; CDR3nt: TGCAGCGTTGTTCGACTAGTGGGCAATGAGCAGTTCTTC
v_gene: TRBV12-3/TRBV12-4; abundance: NA; j_gene: TRBJ2-3; d_gene: TRBD1; CDR3aa: CASVRDRTDTQYF; CDR3nt: TGTGCCAGCGTAAGGGACAGGACAGATACGCAGTATTTT
v_gene: TRBV12-3/TRBV12-4; abundance: NA; j_gene: TRBJ1-6; d_gene: NA; CDR3aa: CASRWGVGSDSPLHF; CDR3nt: TGTGCCAGCCGGTGGGGTGTCGGGTCCGATTCACCCCTCCACTTT
v_gene: TRBV20-1; abundance: NA; j_gene: TRBJ2-3; d_gene: NA; CDR3aa: CSARVSGGTDTQYF; CDR3nt: TGCAGTGCTAGAGTTAGTGGGGGCACAGATACGCAGTATTTT
v_gene: TRBV20-1; abundance: many; j_gene: TRBJ2-1; d_gene: NA; CDR3aa: CSARKVGSIYNEQFF; CDR3nt: TGCAGTGCTAGAAAAGTCGGGTCTATATACAATGAGCAGTTCTTC
v_gene: TRBV18; abundance: few; j_gene: TRBJ2-7; d_gene: NA; CDR3aa: CASSPRGIHEQYF; CDR3nt: TGTGCCAGCTCACCAAGGGGCATCCACGAGCAGTACTTC
v_gene: TRBV20-1; abundance: NA; j_gene: TRBJ2-7; d_gene: NA; CDR3aa: CSARVTGRYEQYF; CDR3nt: TGCAGTGCTAGAGTTACAGGGCGCTACGAGCAGTACTTC
v_gene: TRBV10-3; abundance: NA; j_gene: TRBJ1-6; d_gene: NA; CDR3aa: CAISESPGAHSPLHF; CDR3nt: TGTGCCATCAGTGAGTCACCAGGGGCGCATTCACCCCTCCACTTT
v_gene: TRBV20-1; abundance: many; j_gene: TRBJ1-1; d_gene: NA; CDR3aa: CSARFPPEAFF; CDR3nt: TGCAGTGCTAGATTTCCTCCTGAAGCTTTCTTT
v_gene: TRBV19; abundance: many; j_gene: TRBJ2-4; d_gene: TRBD2; CDR3aa: CASSMRVGGGNIQYF; CDR3nt: TGTGCCAGTAGTATGCGTGTCGGGGGGGGCAACATTCAGTACTTC
v_gene: TRBV29-1; abundance: few; j_gene: TRBJ2-1; d_gene: TRBD2; CDR3aa: CSVGTSGRDEQFF; CDR3nt: TGCAGCGTTGGTACTAGCGGGAGGGATGAGCAGTTCTTC
v_gene: TRBV3-1; abundance: many; j_gene: TRBJ2-7; d_gene: NA; CDR3aa: CASSQDQENEQYF; CDR3nt: TGTGCCAGCAGCCAAGATCAAGAAAACGAGCAGTACTTC
v_gene: TRBV20-1; abundance: NA; j_gene: TRBJ1-5; d_gene: TRBD1; CDR3aa: CSAYGQGRSGQPQHF; CDR3nt: TGCAGTGCCTACGGACAGGGGCGCAGCGGTCAGCCCCAGCATTTT
v_gene: TRBV5-1; abundance: many; j_gene: TRBJ2-5; d_gene: TRBD2; CDR3aa: CASSTMTSSETQYF; CDR3nt: TGCGCCAGCAGCACAATGACTAGCAGTGAGACCCAGTACTTC
v_gene: TRBV29-1; abundance: NA; j_gene: TRBJ2-5; d_gene: TRBD1; CDR3aa: CSAEAGGSETQYF; CDR3nt: TGCAGCGCAGAGGCAGGGGGCTCAGAGACCCAGTACTTC
v_gene: TRBV11-1; abundance: many; j_gene: TRBJ2-4; d_gene: TRBD2; CDR3aa: CASSLSASGRAIMNIQYF; CDR3nt: TGTGCCAGCAGCTTATCGGCTAGCGGGAGGGCCATTATGAACATTCAGTACTTC
v_gene: TRBV7-3; abundance: NA; j_gene: TRBJ2-1; d_gene: TRBD2; CDR3aa: CASSSPGTSGNHNEQFF; CDR3nt: TGTGCCAGCAGCTCGCCCGGGACTAGCGGGAACCACAATGAGCAGTTCTTC
v_gene: TRBV6-4; abundance: few; j_gene: TRBJ1-1; d_gene: TRBD1; CDR3aa: CASTRTGGDDEAFF; CDR3nt: TGTGCCAGCACCAGGACAGGAGGTGATGATGAAGCTTTCTTT
v_gene: TRBV20-1; abundance: many; j_gene: TRBJ2-1; d_gene: TRBD2; CDR3aa: CSARLPSGKSSYNEQFF; CDR3nt: TGCAGTGCTAGACTGCCTAGCGGGAAGAGCTCCTACAATGAGCAGTTCTTC
v_gene: TRBV5-1; abundance: NA; j_gene: TRBJ2-4; d_gene: NA; CDR3aa: CASSLEVQAPNIQYF; CDR3nt: TGCGCCAGCAGCTTGGAGGTACAGGCGCCAAACATTCAGTACTTC
v_gene: TRBV5-6; abundance: NA; j_gene: TRBJ1-1; d_gene: TRBD1; CDR3aa: CASGLGQGVTEAFF; CDR3nt: TGTGCCAGCGGCCTCGGGCAGGGGGTCACTGAAGCTTTCTTT
v_gene: TRBV29-1; abundance: few; j_gene: TRBJ2-1; d_gene: TRBD2; CDR3aa: CSATSGRREQFF; CDR3nt: TGCAGCGCAACTAGCGGGAGGCGTGAGCAGTTCTTC
v_gene: TRBV5-1; abundance: NA; j_gene: TRBJ2-7; d_gene: TRBD1; CDR3aa: CASSGMTGGYEQYF; CDR3nt: TGCGCCAGCAGCGGGATGACAGGGGGCTACGAGCAGTACTTC
v_gene: TRBV7-2; abundance: many; j_gene: TRBJ2-7; d_gene: TRBD1; CDR3aa: CASSSDRNYEQYF; CDR3nt: TGTGCCAGCAGCTCGGACAGGAACTACGAGCAGTACTTC
v_gene: TRBV20-1; abundance: many; j_gene: TRBJ2-7; d_gene: NA; CDR3aa: CSARRQGGEQYF; CDR3nt: TGCAGTGCTAGGAGGCAGGGCGGAGAGCAGTACTTC
v_gene: TRBV6-5; abundance: many; j_gene: TRBJ2-5; d_gene: TRBD1; CDR3aa: CASSYSGTEETQYF; CDR3nt: TGTGCCAGCAGTTACTCCGGGACAGAAGAGACCCAGTACTTC
v_gene: TRBV7-9; abundance: few; j_gene: TRBJ2-7; d_gene: TRBD2; CDR3aa: CASSDTGGRAYEQYF; CDR3nt: TGTGCCAGCAGCGACACTGGCGGGAGGGCCTACGAGCAGTACTTC
v_gene: TRBV27; abundance: many; j_gene: TRBJ2-7; d_gene: TRBD2; CDR3aa: CASRFTSGRNEQYF; CDR3nt: TGTGCCAGCAGATTTACTAGCGGGAGAAACGAGCAGTACTTC
v_gene: TRBV12-3/TRBV12-4; abundance: once; j_gene: TRBJ2-1; d_gene: TRBD2; CDR3aa: CASKTSGRTRYPYNEQFF; CDR3nt: TGTGCCAGCAAGACTAGCGGGAGAACCCGATATCCCTACAATGAGCAGTTCTTC
v_gene: TRBV10-3; abundance: many; j_gene: TRBJ1-5; d_gene: NA; CDR3aa: CAISAGADNQPQHF; CDR3nt: TGTGCCATCAGTGCCGGGGCGGACAATCAGCCCCAGCATTTT
v_gene: TRBV4-2; abundance: many; j_gene: TRBJ2-7; d_gene: TRBD2; CDR3aa: CASSLGTSGSRTYEQYF; CDR3nt: TGTGCCAGCAGCCTCGGGACTAGCGGGAGCAGGACCTACGAGCAGTACTTC
v_gene: TRBV29-1; abundance: NA; j_gene: TRBJ2-3; d_gene: NA; CDR3aa: CSVGHGDTQYF; CDR3nt: TGCAGCGTTGGCCATGGAGATACGCAGTATTTT
v_gene: TRBV20-1; abundance: many; j_gene: TRBJ2-7; d_gene: TRBD2; CDR3aa: CSAPSRLAGVAYEQYF; CDR3nt: TGCAGTGCTCCGAGTAGGTTGGCGGGAGTCGCCTACGAGCAGTACTTC
v_gene: TRBV20-1; abundance: NA; j_gene: TRBJ2-1; d_gene: TRBD2; CDR3aa: CSASPAWAGALGSYNEQFF; CDR3nt: TGCAGTGCTAGCCCGGCATGGGCGGGAGCCTTGGGCTCCTACAATGAGCAGTTCTTC